These 29 T cell receptor beta chains were sequenced from one sample in a study of OX40 agonist ivuxolimab in advanced cancers. TCRdb's copy holds only in-frame clones and misses some; the assay was immunoSEQ multiplex PCR. The table shows about 46,000 clones, with 88% occurring only once. The specimen was CD4+ or CD8+ T cells sorted from blood, collected in a trial of the OX40 agonist ivuxolimab. These receptors were taken from an adult with an advanced solid tumor such as melanoma, head and neck, liver or kidney cancer.

This clone was seen only a few times. The chain is built from TRBV6-1 and TRBJ2-7; no definite D call. Germline V gene lookup returns CDR1 MNHNS and CDR2 SASEGT. This CDR3 is built from 14 residues. V lost 3 bases to trimming and J lost 1 base, with 10 bases between them. CDR3 residues: CASSDSTASYEQYF. The CDR3 DNA reads TGTGCCAGCAGTGATAGTACAGCATCCTACGAGCAGTACTTC.

This sequence joins TRBV7-8 and TRBJ2-3; 8 bases match TRBD2. The germline gives CDR1 SGHVS, CDR2 FQNEAQ. The V and J ends lost 3 bases and 5 bases, in that order; junction bases with no gene match: 13. The CDR3 contains 17 residues. This CDR3 reads CASSFRGGGHQGDTQYF. In nucleotides, the CDR3 is TGTGCCAGCAGCTTCCGAGGCGGGGGGCACCAGGGAGATACGCAGTATTTT. Variable domain in full (rest from reference TRBV7-8 and TRBJ2-3): GAGVSQSPRYKVAKRGQDVALRCDPISGHVSLFWYQQALGQGPEFLTYFQNEAQLDKSGLPSDRFFAERPEGSVSTLKIQRTQQEDSAVYLCASSFRGGGHQGDTQYFGPGTRLTVL.

In this sample, this clone turned up once. The chain joins TRBV19 to TRBJ1-1; D is uncertain. The CDR3 is 13 amino acids. The germline V gene has CDR1 LNHDA and CDR2 SQIVND (reference sequence). Trimming cost V 7 bases and J 0 bases, with 9 bases left between them. The CDR3 DNA reads as TGTGCCAGTACCCCGGGCGTGAACACTGAAGCTTTCTTT. Amino acids: CASTPGVNTEAFF.

The chain has TRBV7-9 and TRBJ2-2; 10 bases match TRBD2. With 2 bases clipped from V and 4 bases from J, the junction kept 10 bases outside the gene matches. This CDR3 has 18 amino acids. CDR1 is SEHNR and CDR2 is FQNEAQ in the germline V gene (reference sequence). The CDR3 protein is CASSLPAGGPGTTGELFF. CDR3 sequence (DNA): TGTGCCAGCAGCTTACCAGCGGGAGGGCCCGGTACCACCGGGGAGCTGTTTTTT.

The chain uses TRBV6-1 and TRBJ2-2, with D maybe TRBD1 (5 bases). The CDR3 contains 15 residues. The germline V gene encodes CDR1 MNHNS and CDR2 SASEGT. Trimming pared 4 bases from V and 0 bases from J, leaving 9 bases between. CDR3 in DNA: TGTGCCAGCAGTGGACAGATTTCGAACACCGGGGAGCTGTTTTTT. Its translation: CASSGQISNTGELFF.

V is TRBV28 and J is TRBJ1-6; D is ambiguous. Trimming pared 3 bases from V and 5 bases from J, leaving 8 bases between. This CDR3 comprises 14 residues. The germline CDR1 and CDR2 sequences are MDHEN and SYDVKM. The CDR3 is CASSFSQNNSPLHF. In DNA form, the CDR3 reads TGTGCCAGCAGTTTCAGCCAGAATAATTCACCCCTCCACTTT.

In this sample, this clone turned up once. The rearrangement joins TRBV27 to TRBJ2-7, with D tentatively TRBD1 (6 bases). V was pared by 6 bases and J by 5 bases, with 17 bases between. Germline V CDR1 and CDR2: MNHEY, SMNVEV (reference sequence). The CDR3 totals 14 residues. The CDR3: CASRTRNRDHEQYF. The CDR3 nucleotides are TGTGCCAGCAGAACCCGGAACAGGGACCACGAGCAGTACTTC.

The V and J genes are TRBV5-5 and TRBJ1-6; 10 nucleotides match TRBD1. V lost 4 bases to trimming and J lost 7 bases; unmatched junction nucleotides: 5. This CDR3 is built from 15 residues. Germline V gene data show CDR1 as SGHKS and CDR2 as YYEKEE (reference sequence). The CDR3 DNA sequence: TGTGCCAGCAGCGTGTTGGGACAGGGGAATTCACCCCTCCACTTT. Protein sequence: CASSVLGQGNSPLHF.

The chain couples TRBV7-9 to TRBJ1-2; 8 bases are shared with TRBD1. The CDR3 is made up of 18 amino acids. The germline gives CDR1 SEHNR, CDR2 FQNEAQ (reference sequence). Trimming at V came to 1 base and at J to 3 bases, leaving 13 bases not matched to a gene. The CDR3 sequence: CASSLVGRGQEFDYGYTF. DNA for the CDR3: TGTGCCAGCAGCTTAGTTGGGCGGGGACAGGAATTCGACTATGGCTACACCTTC.

The J gene is TRBJ2-7, the V gene TRBV30, with 7 bases identical to TRBD2. CDR1 and CDR2 (germline): GTSNPN, SVGIG (reference sequence). J was trimmed by 3 bases and V by 0 bases; bases with no gene match: 8. There are 15 residues in the CDR3. Written as DNA, the CDR3 is TGTGCCTGGAGTGTACTTTTACAGCGGGACTACGAGCAGTACTTC. Translation: CAWSVLLQRDYEQYF.

The rearrangement links TRBV15 to TRBJ2-5, with D maybe TRBD1 (5 bases). The J call may be faulty, since TRBJ2-7 better matches the DNA end. Germline values: CDR1 LNHNV, CDR2 YYDKDF (reference sequence). The CDR3 extends over 15 amino acids. CDR3 in DNA: TGTGCCACCAGCAGAGAACAGGATTCGCCCTACGAGCAGTACTTC. Protein sequence: CATSREQDSPYEQYF.

The chain uses TRBV29-1 and TRBJ2-7; D is uncertain. The V gene's germline CDR1 is SQVTM and CDR2 ANQGSEA. V was clipped by 2 bases and J by 0 bases, with 11 bases between them. This CDR3 region has 14 residues. CDR3 nucleotides: TGCAGCGTTGAACTTGGCAGGTTCTCCTACGAGCAGTACTTC. This encodes CSVELGRFSYEQYF.

With respect to this clone: One end of the junction does not line up with germline, which may come from a read error. The chain combines TRBV7-2 with TRBJ2-2, with a possible D match to TRBD1 (6 bases). Germline CDR1 SGHTA, CDR2 FQGNSA. The CDR3 is 17 residues long. The CDR3 DNA reads TGTGCCAGCAGCCTAGCCCCCCAGGGGCTGACCACCGGGGAGCTGTTTTTT. Translating it yields CASSLAPQGLTTGELFF. Full variable domain (outside the CDR3, taken from reference TRBV7-2 and TRBJ2-2): GAGVSQSPSNKVTEKGKDVELRCDPISGHTALYWYRQSLGQGLEFLIYFQGNSAPDKSGLPSDRFSAERTGGSVSTLTIQRTQQEDSAVYLCASSLAPQGLTTGELFFGEGSRLTVL.

This clone appeared once. The CDR3 DNA reads as TGTGCCAGTAGTAATCTCTGGCGGGGCCAAGAGACCCAGTACTTC. Protein sequence: CASSNLWRGQETQYF. The V call is TRBV19, the J call TRBJ2-5; D perhaps matches TRBD2 (6 bases). V gave up 4 bases and J gave up 1 base, with 13 bases separating them. This CDR3 has 15 amino acids. CDR1 and CDR2 (germline): LNHDA, SQIVND (reference sequence).

V is TRBV5-6 and J is TRBJ2-1; a weak D match, TRBD1 (6 bases). Germline V gene lookup returns CDR1 SGHDT and CDR2 YYEEEE. Trimming removed 4 bases from V and 3 bases from J, with 14 bases in between. The CDR3 loop spans 15 amino acids. The CDR3: CASSPKGGVYNEQFF. CDR3 sequence (DNA): TGTGCCAGCAGCCCGAAAGGGGGAGTCTACAATGAGCAGTTCTTC.

This clone appeared a few times. This rearrangement joins TRBV11-3 to TRBJ1-4, with D tentatively TRBD1 (5 bases). The CDR3 sequence is 15 residues long. V lost 0 bases and J 11 bases, leaving 16 bases between the germline ends. Looked up from germline, CDR1 is SGHNT and CDR2 is YENEEA. CDR3 nucleotide sequence: TGTGCCAGCAGCTTAGAGGGGACGGCTCAAGGGAAACTGTTTTTT. This sequence encodes CASSLEGTAQGKLFF.

This chain connects TRBV7-1 to TRBJ1-5; 8 bases align to TRBD1. TRBV7-1 is flagged as an ORF with uncertain function. The V gene end was trimmed by 4 bases and the J gene end by 7 bases; junction bases not matched to a gene: 6. This CDR3 is 14 amino acids long. CDR3 region: CASSFWTGRQPQHF. The CDR3 DNA sequence: TGTGCCAGCAGCTTTTGGACAGGGCGGCAGCCCCAGCATTTT.

The chain combines TRBV14 with TRBJ2-2; TRBD2 matches 7 bases. The CDR3 loop spans 14 amino acids. Germline CDR1 SGHDN, CDR2 FVKESK. V trimming: 3 bases; J trimming: 8 bases; junction bases outside the gene matches: 6. Here the CDR3 reads CASSQLAVLGELFF. The DNA for the CDR3 is TGTGCCAGCAGCCAGCTAGCGGTATTAGGGGAGCTGTTTTTT.

The chain has TRBV7-2 and TRBJ1-6; the D gene is possibly TRBD1 (6 bases). Germline-derived CDR1 and CDR2 are SGHTA and FQGNSA. The V and J ends lost 5 bases and 11 bases respectively, with 13 bases between them. The CDR3 consists of 13 residues. The CDR3 loop reads CASSPGQSTPLHF. The CDR3 bases are TGTGCCAGCAGCCCCGGACAGTCTACACCCCTCCACTTT.

The rearrangement uses TRBV10-2 and TRBJ2-7, with 9 bases matching TRBD1. The V gene's germline CDR1 is WSHSY and CDR2 SAAADI. The V and J ends lost 6 bases and 4 bases, in that order; junction bases with no gene match: 13. The CDR3 has 16 residues. CDR3 in amino acids: CASSPYSGQGNYEQYF. CDR3 DNA sequence: TGCGCCAGCAGCCCGTATTCGGGACAGGGTAATTACGAGCAGTACTTC.

The chain has TRBV19 and TRBJ1-2, with D possibly matching TRBD1 (6 bases). V was pared by 3 bases and J by 8 bases, with 13 bases between. The CDR3 sequence is 13 residues long. The germline V gene has CDR1 LNHDA and CDR2 SQIVND (reference sequence). CDR3 loop: CASSIPVQGGYTF. The CDR3 region has the DNA TGTGCCAGTAGTATCCCCGTACAGGGCGGCTACACCTTC.

J is TRBJ1-2 and V is TRBV6-4; D uncertain. Germline loops: CDR1 MRHNA, CDR2 SNTAGT. This CDR3 region has 20 residues. V lost 2 bases and J lost 1, with 26 bases in between. The CDR3 nucleotides read TGTGCCAGCAGTGACCCCCCGCTGGGAGCGAGGGCGAAATTTAACTATGGCTACACCTTC. This encodes CASSDPPLGARAKFNYGYTF.

This chain uses TRBV7-8 with TRBJ2-5; 7 nucleotides agree with TRBD1. CDR3 length: 17 amino acids. Trimming took 1 base from V and 5 from J; bases not matched to a gene: 13. CDR1 is SGHVS, CDR2 FQNEAQ, per germline. The CDR3 nucleotides read TGTGCCAGCAGCTTAGTTCTTAGGACAGGAACGTGGGAGACCCAGTACTTC. Protein: CASSLVLRTGTWETQYF.

The chain has TRBV10-3 and TRBJ1-3; no clear D. The V end lost 2 bases, the J end lost 0 bases, and 8 bases lay between the germline ends. Germline loops: CDR1 ENHRY, CDR2 SYGVKD. The CDR3 has 15 amino acids. CDR3 protein: CAISEGANSGNTIYF. The CDR3 DNA sequence: TGTGCCATCAGTGAGGGCGCCAACTCTGGAAACACCATATATTTT.

The chain has TRBV5-1 and TRBJ2-7; D is possibly TRBD1 or TRBD2 (5 bases each). In germline, CDR1 is SGHRS, CDR2 YFSETQ. The CDR3 has 15 residues. Trimming took off 5 bases at V and 0 bases at J, with 15 bases between the two ends. CDR3 protein: CASRSPGAGSYEQYF. CDR3 bases: TGCGCCAGCAGGTCTCCCGGGGCGGGCTCCTACGAGCAGTACTTC. The entire variable domain, with the rest obtained from reference TRBV5-1 and TRBJ2-7, is as follows: KAGVTQTPRYLIKTRGQQVTLSCSPISGHRSVSWYQQTPGQGLQFLFEYFSETQRNKGNFPGRFSGRQFSNSRSEMNVSTLELGDSALYLCASRSPGAGSYEQYFGPGTRLTVT.

The chain combines TRBV9 with TRBJ2-1, with TRBD2 matching over 16 bases. V lost 4 bases, J lost 0 bases, and 7 bases stayed unmatched. The V gene's germline CDR1 is SGDLS and CDR2 YYNGEE. The CDR3 covers 19 residues. This CDR3 reads CASSLGLAGGPISYNEQFF. The CDR3 DNA reads as TGTGCCAGCAGCCTGGGACTAGCGGGAGGGCCTATCTCCTACAATGAGCAGTTCTTC.

The chain combines TRBV7-2 with TRBJ1-2; D remains unclear. Germline assignment: CDR1 SGHTA and CDR2 FQGNSA. The V gene lost 1 base and the J gene lost 1 base, with 10 bases spanning the gap. This CDR3 region has 15 residues. CDR3 protein: CASSLDSRGNYGYTF. CDR3 nucleotides: TGTGCCAGCAGCTTAGATTCACGGGGTAACTATGGCTACACCTTC. Variable domain in full (rest from reference TRBV7-2 and TRBJ1-2): GAGVSQSPSNKVTEKGKDVELRCDPISGHTALYWYRQSLGQGLEFLIYFQGNSAPDKSGLPSDRFSAERTGGSVSTLTIQRTQQEDSAVYLCASSLDSRGNYGYTFGSGTRLTVV.

The chain is built from TRBV30 and TRBJ1-2; possibly TRBD1 for D (5 bases). The length of the CDR3 is 13 residues. Per the germline V gene, CDR1 is GTSNPN and CDR2 is SVGIG (reference sequence). V lost 2 bases, J lost 8 bases, and 15 bases lay in between. The chain's CDR3 is CAWSRGRAEGYTF. As DNA, the CDR3 is TGTGCCTGGAGTCGGGGGAGAGCGGAGGGCTACACCTTC.

The rearrangement joins TRBV29-1 to TRBJ2-2; 7 nucleotides line up with TRBD2. Germline-derived CDR1 and CDR2 are SQVTM and ANQGSEA. The CDR3 is made up of 13 amino acids. The CDR3 region is CNAGEGQGGELFF. Here the CDR3 DNA reads TGCAATGCCGGGGAGGGCCAGGGCGGGGAGCTGTTTTTT.